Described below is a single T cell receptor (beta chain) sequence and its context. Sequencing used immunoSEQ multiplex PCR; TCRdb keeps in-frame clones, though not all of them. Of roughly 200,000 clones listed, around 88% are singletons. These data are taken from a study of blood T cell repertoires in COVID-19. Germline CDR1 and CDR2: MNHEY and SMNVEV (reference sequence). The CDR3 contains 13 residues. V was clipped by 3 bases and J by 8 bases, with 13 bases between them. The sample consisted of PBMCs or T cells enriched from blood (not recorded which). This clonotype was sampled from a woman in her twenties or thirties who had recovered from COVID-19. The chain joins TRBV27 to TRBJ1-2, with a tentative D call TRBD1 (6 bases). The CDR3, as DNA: TGTGCCAGCAGTTTCCTAGGGGGAGGGGGCTACACCTTC. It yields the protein CASSFLGGGGYTF.